Described below is a single TCR beta chain sequence and its context. There is no known antigen for this receptor. Qualities for individual bases were not recorded, and no much larger clone is one base off. V lost 7 bases and J lost 3 bases; the stretch between them is 16 bases long. CDR1 is given as MDHEN and CDR2 as SYDVKM, both from the germline V gene. From the cysteine up to the phenylalanine, the CDR3 has a length of 15 residues. Only CDR3 DNA remains: 45 bases, in frame from the first base. Library construction relied on PCR. The sequencer listed for this sample is Illumina HiSeq 2500. TCR libraries were prepared with molecular barcoding, using unique molecular identifiers to normalize TCRbeta repertoire quantification. TCRdb itself trimmed the public reads at Q25 with fastp, ran MiXCR and retained productive beta chains. Identical CDR3 proteins give one entry, which carries the most common genes and DNA. The sample records roughly 300,000 distinct CDR3 sequences, around a tenth of which are singletons. Of the sample, around 22% is held by the ten largest clones.

These data come from a study of T-cell reconstitution after alpha-beta-depleted transplantation in children (dated by TCRdb to about 2016). Notes on the research overall: T-cell immune reconstitution after TCRalphabeta/CD19-depleted allogeneic hematopoietic cell transplantation in children was quantitatively tracked in the study by means of TCR repertoire profiling.

According to the study, the label for this sample's treatment or condition signals: allogeneic hematopoietic cell transplantation with graft depleted of TCRalphabeta T cells and CD19 B cells. Transplant recipients were children who received TCRalphabeta/CD19-depleted allogeneic hematopoietic cell grafts. The study at large found these results: The apparently early alphabetaT-cell count recovery about two months after transplant was reportedly dependent on only several hundred rapidly expanded clones derived from non-depleted graft cells. In some patients, high TCRbeta diversity at day 60 was attributed to recipient T cells and intrathymic progenitors that had survived conditioning. Over subsequent months, a decline in hyperexpanded clone frequencies was noted, and after one year, T-cell counts and TCRbeta diversity were mostly ascribed to newly produced T cells.

Recombination connected TRBV28 to TRBJ2-4, with the D gene too uncertain to name. Sequenced here: peripheral blood, sampled 180 days after TCRalphabeta/CD19-depleted stem cell transplant. This sequence was found in a male patient aged 2-15 years who had a stem cell transplant for chronic granulomatous disease, so the T cells may come from the graft donor. In nucleotide form, the sequence is TGTGCCAGCACTCAGGACGGTGAGAACAAAAACATTCAGTACTTC. Its protein reads: CASTQDGENKNIQYF.